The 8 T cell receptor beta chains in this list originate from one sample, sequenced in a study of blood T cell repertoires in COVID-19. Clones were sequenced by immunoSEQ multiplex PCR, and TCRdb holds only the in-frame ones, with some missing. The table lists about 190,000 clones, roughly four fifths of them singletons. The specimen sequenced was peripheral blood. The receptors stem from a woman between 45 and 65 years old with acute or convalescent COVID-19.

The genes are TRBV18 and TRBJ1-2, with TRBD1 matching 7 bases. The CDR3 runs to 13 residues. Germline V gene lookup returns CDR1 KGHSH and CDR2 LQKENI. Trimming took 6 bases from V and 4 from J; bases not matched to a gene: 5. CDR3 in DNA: TGTGCCAGCTCCGAGGGACAGTTCTATGGCTACACCTTC. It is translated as CASSEGQFYGYTF.

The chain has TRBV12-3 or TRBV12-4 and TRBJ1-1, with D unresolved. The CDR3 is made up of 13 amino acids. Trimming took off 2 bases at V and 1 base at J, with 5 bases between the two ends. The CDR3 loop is CASSLTGNTEAFF. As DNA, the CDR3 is TGTGCCAGCAGTTTAACTGGGAACACTGAAGCTTTCTTT.

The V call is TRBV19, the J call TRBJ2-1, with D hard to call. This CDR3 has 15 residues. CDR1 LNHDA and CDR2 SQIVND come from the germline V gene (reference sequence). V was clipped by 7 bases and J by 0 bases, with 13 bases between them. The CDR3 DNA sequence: TGTGCCAGTAATCCCTCCGCGGTCTCCTACAATGAGCAGTTCTTC. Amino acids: CASNPSAVSYNEQFF.

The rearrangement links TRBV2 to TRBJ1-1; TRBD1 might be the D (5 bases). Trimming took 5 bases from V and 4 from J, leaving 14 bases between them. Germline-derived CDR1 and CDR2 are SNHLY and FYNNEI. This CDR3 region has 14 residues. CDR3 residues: CASSSGVGGTEAFF. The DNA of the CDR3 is TGTGCCAGCAGTTCGGGCGTGGGGGGCACTGAAGCTTTCTTT.

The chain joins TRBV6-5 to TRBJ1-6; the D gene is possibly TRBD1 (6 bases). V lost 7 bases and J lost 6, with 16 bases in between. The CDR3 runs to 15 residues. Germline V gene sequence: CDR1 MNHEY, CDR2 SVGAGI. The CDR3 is CASNPQGGGNSPLHF. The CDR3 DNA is TGTGCCAGCAACCCACAGGGAGGGGGTAATTCACCCCTCCACTTT.

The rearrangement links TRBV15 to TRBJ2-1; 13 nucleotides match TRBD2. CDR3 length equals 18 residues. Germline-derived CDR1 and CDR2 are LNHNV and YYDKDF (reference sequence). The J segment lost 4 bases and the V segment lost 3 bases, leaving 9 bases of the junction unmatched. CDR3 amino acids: CATSSESELAGGYNEQFF. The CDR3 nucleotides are TGTGCCACCAGCAGCGAATCGGAACTAGCGGGAGGGTACAATGAGCAGTTCTTC.

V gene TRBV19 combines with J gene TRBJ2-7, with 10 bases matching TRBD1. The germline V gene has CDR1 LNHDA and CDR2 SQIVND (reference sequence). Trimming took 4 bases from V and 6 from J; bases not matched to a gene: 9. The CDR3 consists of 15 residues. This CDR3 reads CASSRHRDRGLEQYF. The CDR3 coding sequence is TGTGCCAGTAGTAGACACCGGGACAGGGGACTCGAGCAGTACTTC.

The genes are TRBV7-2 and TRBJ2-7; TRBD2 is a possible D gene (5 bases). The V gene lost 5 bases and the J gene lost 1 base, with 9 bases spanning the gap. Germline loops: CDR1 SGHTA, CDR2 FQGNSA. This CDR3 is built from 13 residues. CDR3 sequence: CASSGTGSYEQYF. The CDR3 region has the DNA TGTGCCAGCAGCGGTACGGGGTCCTACGAGCAGTACTTC. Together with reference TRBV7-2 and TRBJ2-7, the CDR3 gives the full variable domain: GAGVSQSPSNKVTEKGKDVELRCDPISGHTALYWYRQSLGQGLEFLIYFQGNSAPDKSGLPSDRFSAERTGGSVSTLTIQRTQQEDSAVYLCASSGTGSYEQYFGPGTRLTVT.